Here is one TCR beta chain with its context. The antigen this receptor binds is unknown. The record has no base qualities; no much larger clone is one base away. The data belong to a study of T cell responses to AZD1222 COVID-19 vaccine (dated by TCRdb to the early 2020s). Regarding the research as a whole: AZD1222 recipients whose second dose came at about 4 weeks and those whose second dose came at about 12 weeks were combined into one group, since spike-specific TCR depth and breadth did not differ between the two schedules. A total of about 230 trial participants underwent TCR sequencing, of whom around 200 received two doses of AZD1222 and about 26 received two doses of the MenACWY control vaccine. Trial participants were enrolled into age subgroups of 18-55, 56-69 and 70-plus years, which contained around 140, 26 and 57 TCR-sequenced participants, respectively.

From cysteine to phenylalanine, the CDR3 is 14 amino acids long. CDR3 DNA is the only sequence kept; it has 42 bases, read in frame from the first base. At the junction V is shortened by 6 bases and J by 7 bases; bases outside the gene matches: 9. The germline V gene sets CDR1 to MRHNA and CDR2 to SNTAGT. Study-wide conclusions, independent of this receptor: Reportedly, almost half of the unique spike-specific TCRs recognized epitopes lying outside the regions that are mutated in the B.1.351 and B.1.1.7 variants. Conclusions about previously exposed vaccinees were limited because only 6 or 7 AZD1222 recipients were SARS-CoV-2 seropositive at baseline. Most participants were white British and females outnumbered males, and the authors suggested that clonal diversity may have been underestimated. The vaccine-associated CD4 TCRs covered the entire spike protein, and the dominant responses fell in regions 160-218 and 743-854. Because no day 14 peak-response samples were available, repertoires were characterized only after the peak T cell response. In the small 56-69-year group, the increase in depth fell short of significance, most likely because of low power. Spike-specific TCR breadth and depth rose significantly after two AZD1222 doses compared with day 0 and with MenACWY recipients.

Per the publication, the time point label means: baseline before first vaccination. Samples from vaccinated people were obtained from the UK trials COV001 and COV002, which included a single-blind randomized controlled phase 2/3 trial of AZD1222 (ChAdOx1 nCoV-19) in healthy adults. For TCRbeta chain sequencing, PBMC samples from trial participants were taken at day 0 and at day 28 after the second dose. The CDR3 regions of human TCRbeta chains were analyzed by immunosequencing. The original methods were these. TCRs in the repertoires were matched against a reference library of SARS-CoV-2-specific TCRs that had been generated with the MIRA antigen-specificity platform. Breadth meant the fraction of unique TCRs that were SARS-CoV-2-associated, whereas depth meant the fraction of total T cells that were SARS-CoV-2-associated. Using the MIRA data, each spike-specific TCR was assigned both to the spike region to which the TCR was reactive and to a CD4 or CD8 class. Log10-transformed breadth and depth values were compared by one-way ANOVA with Sidak's multiple comparisons tests. Entries here come from immuneACCESS through TCRdb and include only in-frame sequences with V and J called. Some clones fail to appear in such tables; in the studies checked, an unresolved V gene covers under half of the shortfall, and the cause of the remainder is unknown. D and trimming come from the DNA, and the V and J calls and clone size come from that table. This sample comprises approximately 99,000 clones, about 86% of them detected only once. The top ten hold about 3% of the sample.

The chain couples TRBV6-4 to TRBJ1-2; the junction holds 9 bases that match TRBD1. The sequencing used peripheral blood, collected on day 0 of AZD1222 vaccination. The TCR sequence derives from an adult in good health. CDR3 protein: CASRDPGQGAGYTF. The DNA is as follows: TGTGCCAGCAGGGATCCGGGACAGGGTGCTGGCTACACCTTC.